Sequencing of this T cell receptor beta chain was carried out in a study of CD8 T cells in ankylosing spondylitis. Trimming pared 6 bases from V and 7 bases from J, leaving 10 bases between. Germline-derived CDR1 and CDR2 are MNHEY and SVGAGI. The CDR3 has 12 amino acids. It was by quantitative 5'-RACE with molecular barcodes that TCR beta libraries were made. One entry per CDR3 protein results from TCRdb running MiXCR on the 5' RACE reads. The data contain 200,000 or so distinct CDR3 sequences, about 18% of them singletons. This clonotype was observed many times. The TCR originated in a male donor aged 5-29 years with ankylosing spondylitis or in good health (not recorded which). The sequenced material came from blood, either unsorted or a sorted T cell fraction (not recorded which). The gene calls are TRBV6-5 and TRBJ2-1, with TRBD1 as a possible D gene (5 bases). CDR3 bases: TGTGCCAGCAGGACAGCGTGGAATGAGCAGTTCTTC. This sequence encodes CASRTAWNEQFF.